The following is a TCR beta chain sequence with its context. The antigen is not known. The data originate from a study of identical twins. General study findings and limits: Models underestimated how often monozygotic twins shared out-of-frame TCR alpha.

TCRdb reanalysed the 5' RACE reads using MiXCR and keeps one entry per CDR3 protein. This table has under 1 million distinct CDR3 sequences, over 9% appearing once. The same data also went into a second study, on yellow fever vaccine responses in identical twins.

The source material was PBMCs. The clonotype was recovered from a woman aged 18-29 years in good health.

The CDR3 spells CASSDRTKNTDTQYF. In nucleotides, the CDR3 is TGTGCCAGCAGCGACCGGACTAAAAACACAGATACGCAGTATTTT. The J gene is TRBJ2-3, the V gene TRBV9, with D perhaps TRBD2 (6 bases). There are 15 residues in the CDR3. Germline V gives CDR1 SGDLS, CDR2 YYNGEE. The V end was cut by 3 bases, the J end by 2 bases, with 13 bases between.